Each of the 26 T cell receptor beta chains below was sequenced from the same sample in a study of cytomegalovirus exposure and HLA in healthy donors. A multiplex PCR was run with 60 Vbeta primers and 13 Jbeta primers. Profiled with immunoSEQ multiplex PCR; TCRdb holds only in-frame clones, not every one. Seen here are roughly 160,000 clones, around 74% observed once, and the top ten hold around 2.4%. The sample taken for sequencing was PBMCs. These receptors came from a female donor in good health and CMV-seronegative.

As to this clone: The identical CDR3 is also encoded by other nucleotide sequences in the sample. The chain combines TRBV29-1 with TRBJ1-1; D unresolved. V was pared by 4 bases and J by 1 base, with 16 bases between. The CDR3 loop spans 15 amino acids. Germline values: CDR1 SQVTM, CDR2 ANQGSEA. The CDR3 nucleotides read TGCAGCGTTGTCCCAGGATCCAATCGGAACACTGAAGCTTTCTTT. Its protein product is CSVVPGSNRNTEAFF.

The V call is TRBV19, the J call TRBJ2-2, with a tentative D call TRBD2 (7 bases). Per the germline V gene, CDR1 is LNHDA and CDR2 is SQIVND (reference sequence). Trimming removed 6 bases at V and 6 bases at J, with 14 bases between. The CDR3 is made up of 14 amino acids. For the CDR3, the DNA is TGTGCCAGTAGAAGGGGGGGGGCCTCCGGGGAGCTGTTTTTT. Translation: CASRRGGASGELFF.

The rearrangement joins TRBV28 to TRBJ2-2; D is unclear. The CDR3 loop spans 13 amino acids. Trimming took 10 bases from V and 0 from J, leaving 9 bases between them. From germline, CDR1 is MDHEN and CDR2 SYDVKM. The CDR3 region has the DNA TGTGCCACCACCGACACGAACACCGGGGAGCTGTTTTTT. Translated, it gives CATTDTNTGELFF.

The chain recombines TRBV28 with TRBJ2-7; D ambiguous. The CDR3 consists of 15 residues. V lost 5 bases and J lost 3, with 17 bases in between. From germline, CDR1 is MDHEN and CDR2 SYDVKM. CDR3 DNA: TGTGCCAGCAGTGCCAACCTTAGAGGCGTCTACGAGCAGTACTTC. Its translation is CASSANLRGVYEQYF. The full variable domain, in which reference TRBV28 and TRBJ2-7 provide the parts outside the CDR3, is DVKVTQSSRYLVKRTGEKVFLECVQDMDHENMFWYRQDPGLGLRLIYFSYDVKMKEKGDIPEGYSVSREKKERFSLILESASTNQTSMYLCASSANLRGVYEQYFGPGTRLTVT.

The V call is TRBV10-3, the J call TRBJ2-7; a weak D match, TRBD2 (6 bases). V lost 5 bases and J lost 2, with 16 bases in between. Germline lookup yields CDR1 ENHRY and CDR2 SYGVKD. The CDR3 totals 15 residues. The CDR3 DNA sequence: TGTGCCATCAGTACCGGGGGTCTCGGTCCCTACGAGCAGTACTTC. This codes for CAISTGGLGPYEQYF.

In this sample, this clone turned up once. CDR3 coding DNA: TGTGCCAGCAGTGATGCCCTTCGGGCAGGGTGGCAGCCCCAGCATTTT. Translation gives CASSDALRAGWQPQHF. This chain joins TRBV2 and TRBJ1-5, with D possibly matching TRBD1 (5 bases). The CDR3 runs 16 residues. The germline V and J ends were trimmed by 3 bases and 7 bases, with 19 bases remaining between them. The germline gives CDR1 SNHLY, CDR2 FYNNEI.

V is TRBV9 and J is TRBJ1-1, with D maybe TRBD1 (6 bases). The CDR3 runs to 13 residues. The V and J ends lost 4 bases and 2 bases respectively, with 9 bases between them. The germline gives CDR1 SGDLS, CDR2 YYNGEE. Here the CDR3 DNA reads TGTGCCAGCAGCTTGGGACAAAACACTGAAGCTTTCTTT. It yields the protein CASSLGQNTEAFF.

This chain connects TRBV5-4 to TRBJ1-1, with D perhaps matching TRBD1 (5 bases). The V end lost 0 bases, the J end lost 1 base, and 10 bases lay between the germline ends. Germline CDR1 is SGHNT and CDR2 is YYREEE (reference sequence). The CDR3 has 15 residues. CDR3 nucleotides: TGTGCCAGCAGCTTGGCCTCCGACAGGAACACTGAAGCTTTCTTT. Translated: CASSLASDRNTEAFF.

This rearrangement joins TRBV7-9 to TRBJ2-7, with 7 bases lining up with TRBD1. CDR1 and CDR2 (germline): SEHNR, FQNEAQ (reference sequence). This CDR3 has 12 residues. V lost 5 bases, J lost 5 bases, and 3 bases stayed unmatched. As DNA, the CDR3 is TGTGCCAGCAGCCCCACAGGGGACGAGCAGTACTTC. Translation gives CASSPTGDEQYF.

This chain joins TRBV7-9 and TRBJ2-5, with D maybe TRBD1 (6 bases). The ends were cut back, 1 base at V and 4 bases at J, with 25 bases in the middle. The CDR3 is made up of 19 amino acids. Per the germline V gene, CDR1 is SEHNR and CDR2 is FQNEAQ (reference sequence). CDR3 in DNA: TGTGCCAGCAGCTTAGTTACTTGGTCTGGTCAGGGGTCCGGAGAGACCCAGTACTTC. Translating gives CASSLVTWSGQGSGETQYF. The full variable domain, rest sourced from reference TRBV7-9 and TRBJ2-5, is DTGVSQNPRHKITKRGQNVTFRCDPISEHNRLYWYRQTLGQGPEFLTYFQNEAQLEKSRLLSDRFSAERPKGSFSTLEIQRTEQGDSAMYLCASSLVTWSGQGSGETQYFGPGTRLLVL.

The rearrangement joins TRBV4-1 to TRBJ2-3; 10 positions match TRBD2. Germline CDR1 reads MGHRA; CDR2 reads YSYEKL. The CDR3 length is 15 residues. V shed 4 bases, J shed 3 bases, and the junction held 4 bases outside the gene matches. The CDR3 DNA follows: TGCGCCAGCAGCCCCGGGACTAGCGCGACAGATACGCAGTATTTT. It translates to CASSPGTSATDTQYF.

V usage is TRBV30 and J usage is TRBJ1-2; possibly TRBD1 for D (6 bases). V was trimmed by 1 base and J by 4 bases, leaving 10 bases between them. The CDR3 is made up of 13 amino acids. Germline CDR1 is GTSNPN and CDR2 is SVGIG (reference sequence). Here the CDR3 DNA reads TGTGCCTGGAGTGCCAGGGGCCTCTATGGCTACACCTTC. Translation: CAWSARGLYGYTF.

The genes are TRBV6-5 and TRBJ1-2, with 9 bases identical to TRBD1. This CDR3 has 14 residues. Germline trimming cut 5 bases from V and 6 bases from J; bases unmatched to any gene: 7. CDR1 and CDR2 from the germline V gene are MNHEY and SVGAGI. The CDR3 DNA sequence: TGTGCCAGCAGTGGGGGACAGGGTGGACATGGCTACACCTTC. Residues: CASSGGQGGHGYTF.

The rearrangement joins TRBV19 to TRBJ1-4; weak D call: TRBD1 (5 bases). The CDR3 has 15 amino acids. V was cut by 5 bases and J by 4 bases, with 14 bases left in between. CDR1 is LNHDA, CDR2 SQIVND, per germline (reference sequence). CDR3 region: CASSPITGDNEKLFF. As DNA, the CDR3 is TGTGCCAGTAGTCCGATCACAGGAGATAATGAAAAACTGTTTTTT.

The J gene is TRBJ1-2, the V gene TRBV15; 9 bases fit TRBD1. After removal of 3 bases from V and 1 base from J, the junction contained 9 bases not matched to a gene. The CDR3 spans 17 residues. CDR1 is LNHNV and CDR2 is YYDKDF in the germline V gene (reference sequence). Here the CDR3 DNA reads TGTGCCACCAGCAGCGATAGACAGGGGGGACGTAACTATGGCTACACCTTC. It is translated as CATSSDRQGGRNYGYTF.

The chain uses TRBV5-1 and TRBJ1-1; perhaps TRBD1 as D (5 bases). This CDR3 spans 15 amino acids. Trimming cost V 4 bases and J 0 bases, with 13 bases left between them. Germline V lookup: CDR1 SGHRS, CDR2 YFSETQ. The CDR3 loop is CASSLTGGVNTEAFF. CDR3 bases: TGCGCCAGCAGCCTAACGGGGGGAGTGAACACTGAAGCTTTCTTT.

The J gene is TRBJ2-2, the V gene TRBV5-1, with a weak D call TRBD2 (6 bases). V lost 0 bases, J lost 6 bases, and 12 bases lay in between. The length of the CDR3 is 15 residues. The germline gives CDR1 SGHRS, CDR2 YFSETQ. The CDR3 sequence is CASSLAGSTSGELFF. The CDR3 DNA is TGCGCCAGCAGCTTGGCCGGGAGTACATCCGGGGAGCTGTTTTTT.

The chain combines TRBV19 with TRBJ2-5, with D possibly TRBD1 on 5 matching bases. The CDR3 runs to 14 residues. V shed 5 bases and J shed 5 bases, with 15 bases lying between them. Germline values: CDR1 LNHDA, CDR2 SQIVND (reference sequence). The CDR3 here is CASSGQSRLETQYF. As DNA, the CDR3 is TGTGCCAGTAGTGGACAATCAAGACTGGAGACCCAGTACTTC.

The genes are TRBV6-5 and TRBJ1-1, with D possibly matching TRBD1 (5 bases). The CDR3 sequence is 13 residues long. Deletions cut 4 bases from V and 4 bases from J, with 10 bases between. Germline CDR1 and CDR2: MNHEY and SVGAGI. The CDR3, as DNA: TGTGCCAGCAGTTTCAGGGTGGGCACTGAAGCTTTCTTT. It translates to CASSFRVGTEAFF.

This clone was seen a handful of times. The chain employs TRBV7-9 and TRBJ2-1; TRBD2 might be the D (6 bases). The CDR3 runs to 17 residues. Germline loops: CDR1 SEHNR, CDR2 FQNEAQ (reference sequence). The V end lost 5 bases, the J end lost 5 bases, and 22 bases lay between the germline ends. The CDR3 DNA follows: TGTGCCAGCAGCAGAGCGACTAGTTTCGGATACGACAATGAGCAGTTCTTC. Encoded protein: CASSRATSFGYDNEQFF.

The V call is TRBV18, the J call TRBJ1-4, with TRBD1 matching over 8 bases. The germline V gene encodes CDR1 KGHSH and CDR2 LQKENI. V lost 5 bases and J lost 4; bases outside the gene matches: 9. The CDR3 has 16 residues. The CDR3 DNA reads as TGTGCCAGCTCAACCTCCAGGGGGCAGGTTAATGAAAAACTGTTTTTT. Translating it yields CASSTSRGQVNEKLFF.

This chain's CDR3 is CASSERTGHSNQPQHF. CDR3 nucleotide sequence: TGTGCCAGCAGTGAACGGACAGGACATAGCAATCAGCCCCAGCATTTT. The chain recombines TRBV6-1 with TRBJ1-5; 7 nucleotides align to TRBD1. From germline, CDR1 is MNHNS and CDR2 SASEGT. This CDR3 is 16 amino acids long. Trimming cost V 2 bases and J 0 bases; bases outside gene matches: 4.

This chain joins TRBV19 and TRBJ2-7, with 10 bases that match TRBD1. The V gene end was trimmed by 3 bases and the J gene end by 3 bases; junction bases not matched to a gene: 5. The length of the CDR3 is 15 residues. Germline V gene lookup returns CDR1 LNHDA and CDR2 SQIVND (reference sequence). CDR3 loop: CASSISGTGVYEQYF. The CDR3 DNA is TGTGCCAGTAGTATCTCCGGGACAGGGGTCTACGAGCAGTACTTC.

V and J are TRBV9 and TRBJ2-2, with D possibly TRBD1 on 6 matching bases. Trimming stripped 3 bases from V and 6 bases from J, with 21 bases between. The CDR3 loop spans 17 amino acids. Germline CDR1 is SGDLS and CDR2 is YYNGEE. The CDR3 DNA sequence: TGTGCCAGCAGCGGGGGCATAGGGGGTGCCGGGTCCGGGGAGCTGTTTTTT. Encoded protein: CASSGGIGGAGSGELFF.

V usage is TRBV7-6 and J usage is TRBJ1-6, with D uncertain. Deletions cut 1 base from V and 6 bases from J, with 7 bases between. This CDR3 has 14 amino acids. In germline, CDR1 is SGHVS, CDR2 FNYEAQ. CDR3 in amino acids: CASSLERGNSPLHF. CDR3 DNA: TGTGCCAGCAGCTTAGAGCGGGGTAATTCACCCCTCCACTTT.

The chain is built from TRBV9 and TRBJ2-7; D gene unclear. Germline V gives CDR1 SGDLS, CDR2 YYNGEE. The CDR3 runs to 15 residues. V dropped 0 bases and J dropped 2 bases, with 12 bases sitting between them. This CDR3 is CASSVGRVETYEQYF. DNA for the CDR3: TGTGCCAGCAGCGTAGGCCGAGTCGAGACCTACGAGCAGTACTTC.